This TCR beta chain was sequenced in a study of cytomegalovirus exposure and HLA in healthy donors. Study results and caveats: Among immune exposure information, only CMV serostatus was available.

The PCR contained 60 Vbeta and 13 Jbeta primers. Assay used: immunoSEQ multiplex PCR; TCRdb lists only in-frame clones, some missing. The sample holds 120,000 to 150,000 clones, about 70% seen once. As concerns this clone: No antigen is known for it.

CDR3 length: 18 residues. The V gene end was trimmed by 1 base and the J gene end by 6 bases; junction bases not matched to a gene: 10. Germline V gene lookup returns CDR1 MNHEY and CDR2 SMNVEV (reference sequence). The chain carries TRBV27 and TRBJ2-2; TRBD2 agrees at 11 bases. The receptor was isolated from a man in his late teens or twenties in good health and CMV-seronegative. Specimen: PBMCs. The CDR3 sequence is CASSLLTSGTPRPGELFF. The CDR3 DNA follows: TGTGCCAGCAGTTTATTGACTAGCGGGACGCCAAGACCCGGGGAGCTGTTTTTT.